This T cell receptor beta chain originates from a study of blood T cell repertoires in COVID-19. This CDR3 contains 13 residues. CDR1 and CDR2 from the germline V gene are SGHVS and FQNEAQ. V was clipped by 5 bases and J by 7 bases, with 12 bases between them. Original analysis: From reference gene primer amplification, estimates of nucleated cell counts were derived. Produced via immunoSEQ multiplex PCR; TCRdb's table is partial and in-frame only. For V, J and clone size, that table is used; D and trimming come from the DNA. Among 150,000 to 200,000 clones listed, roughly 85% were seen once. The rearrangement links TRBV7-8 to TRBJ2-1; D is possibly TRBD1 (5 bases). The specimen was peripheral blood. This TCR was recovered from a woman older than 75 with active or convalescent COVID-19. CDR3 region: CASSTRVWNEQFF. The CDR3 DNA reads as TGTGCCAGCAGCACCAGGGTTTGGAATGAGCAGTTCTTC.